The sequence of this TCR beta chain was determined in a study of metastatic and nonmetastatic thyroid tumors. Turning to the study itself: Thyroid patients, malignant and benign, had repertoires compared across blood and tumor or nodule tissue.

The CDR3 runs 14 residues. Germline V CDR1 and CDR2: SGHTS, YDEGEE. Trimming removed 6 bases from V and 5 bases from J; junction bases left unmatched: 8. Prior to thyroid surgery, none of the patients had received any treatment. Worth noting for this clone: Its antigen is as yet unknown.

Per the original data handling: CDR3 was compared across clinicopathological groups, and the resulting differences were used to build a distant-metastasis classifier for papillary thyroid cancer. TCRdb re-analyzed the PCR reads using MiXCR. The V and J calls, along with clone size, are taken from TCRdb and not from the paper's own processing. The sample shows over 15,000 clones, about 19% of them seen only once. General study results and limits: Within blood and tumor, benign nodules reportedly had significantly lower TCR beta diversity than malignant thyroid tumors did.

The sample was tumor tissue. This clonotype was sampled from a female donor with papillary thyroid cancer or a benign thyroid nodule (not recorded which). Some clones in this sample may be carry-over from other donors' samples. V usage is TRBV5-8 and J usage is TRBJ2-7; 10 nucleotides agree with TRBD2. The CDR3 nucleotides read TGTGCCAGCATGCCCGGGACTAGCGCTAACGAGCAGTACTTC. Amino acids: CASMPGTSANEQYF.